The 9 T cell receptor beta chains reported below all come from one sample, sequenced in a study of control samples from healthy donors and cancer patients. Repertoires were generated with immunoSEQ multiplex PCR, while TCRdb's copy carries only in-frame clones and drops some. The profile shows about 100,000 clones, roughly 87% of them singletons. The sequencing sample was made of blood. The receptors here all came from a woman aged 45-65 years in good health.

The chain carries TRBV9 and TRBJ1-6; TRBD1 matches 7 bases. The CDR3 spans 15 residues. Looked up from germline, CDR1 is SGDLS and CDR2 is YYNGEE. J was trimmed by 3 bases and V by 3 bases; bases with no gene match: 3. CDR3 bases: TGTGCCAGCAGCGCCCGGGACAGCTATAATTCACCCCTCCACTTT. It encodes CASSARDSYNSPLHF. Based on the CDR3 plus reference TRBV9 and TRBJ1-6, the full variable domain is DSGVTQTPKHLITATGQRVTLRCSPRSGDLSVYWYQQSLDQGLQFLIQYYNGEERAKGNILERFSAQQFPDLHSELNLSSLELGDSALYFCASSARDSYNSPLHFGNGTRLTVT.

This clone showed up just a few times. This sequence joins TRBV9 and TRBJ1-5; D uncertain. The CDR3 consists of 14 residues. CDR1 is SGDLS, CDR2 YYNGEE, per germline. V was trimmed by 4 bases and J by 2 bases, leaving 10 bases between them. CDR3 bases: TGTGCCAGCAGCCCCGAGGTAGGCAATCAGCCCCAGCATTTT. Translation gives CASSPEVGNQPQHF.

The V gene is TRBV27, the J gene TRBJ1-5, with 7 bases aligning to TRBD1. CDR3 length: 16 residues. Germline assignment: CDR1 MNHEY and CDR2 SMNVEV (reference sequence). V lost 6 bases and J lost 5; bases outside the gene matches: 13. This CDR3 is CASRRTGPQSYQPQHF. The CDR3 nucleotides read TGTGCCAGCAGGAGGACAGGTCCCCAATCCTATCAGCCCCAGCATTTT.

CDR3 coding DNA: TGCGCCAGCAGCCAAGATCCGCCAGGGCCCAGGTATGGCTACACCTTC. Its protein is CASSQDPPGPRYGYTF. The gene calls are TRBV4-3 and TRBJ1-2; D is perhaps TRBD1 (5 bases). The CDR3 consists of 16 residues. Per the germline V gene, CDR1 is LGHNA and CDR2 is YSLEER. Trimming took off 0 bases at V and 5 bases at J, with 16 bases between the two ends.

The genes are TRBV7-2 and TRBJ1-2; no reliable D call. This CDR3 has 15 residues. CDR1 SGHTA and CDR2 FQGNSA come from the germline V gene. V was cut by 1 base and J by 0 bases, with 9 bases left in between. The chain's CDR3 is CASSLEKSANYGYTF. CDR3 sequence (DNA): TGTGCCAGCAGCTTAGAGAAATCCGCTAACTATGGCTACACCTTC.

CDR3 DNA sequence: TGTGCCAGCAGCTCCTGGGCAGGGGATGAGCAGTTCTTC. Amino acids: CASSSWAGDEQFF. The chain employs TRBV7-8 and TRBJ2-1; D is possibly TRBD1 (6 bases). CDR1 and CDR2 from the germline V gene are SGHVS and FQNEAQ. CDR3 size: 13 residues. The V end lost 4 bases, the J end lost 8 bases, and 12 bases lay between the germline ends.

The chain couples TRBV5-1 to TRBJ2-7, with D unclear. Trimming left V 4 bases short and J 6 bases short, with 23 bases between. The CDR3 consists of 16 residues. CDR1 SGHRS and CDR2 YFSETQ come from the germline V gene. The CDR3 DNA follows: TGCGCCAGCAGCCCGGCTCTAAGGTCGGAAGCTAGCGAGCAGTACTTC. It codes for CASSPALRSEASEQYF.

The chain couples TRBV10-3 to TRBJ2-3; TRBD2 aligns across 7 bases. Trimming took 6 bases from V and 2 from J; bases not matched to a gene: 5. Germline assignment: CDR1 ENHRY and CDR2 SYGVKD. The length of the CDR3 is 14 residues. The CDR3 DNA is TGTGCCATCAGGAGAACTAGCGACACAGATACGCAGTATTTT. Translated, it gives CAIRRTSDTDTQYF.

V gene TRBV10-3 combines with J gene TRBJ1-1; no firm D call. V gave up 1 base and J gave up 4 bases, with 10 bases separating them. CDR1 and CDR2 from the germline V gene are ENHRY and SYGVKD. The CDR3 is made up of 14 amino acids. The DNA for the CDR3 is TGTGCCATCAGTGAGTGGTCCCCTGCCACTGAAGCTTTCTTT. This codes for CAISEWSPATEAFF.